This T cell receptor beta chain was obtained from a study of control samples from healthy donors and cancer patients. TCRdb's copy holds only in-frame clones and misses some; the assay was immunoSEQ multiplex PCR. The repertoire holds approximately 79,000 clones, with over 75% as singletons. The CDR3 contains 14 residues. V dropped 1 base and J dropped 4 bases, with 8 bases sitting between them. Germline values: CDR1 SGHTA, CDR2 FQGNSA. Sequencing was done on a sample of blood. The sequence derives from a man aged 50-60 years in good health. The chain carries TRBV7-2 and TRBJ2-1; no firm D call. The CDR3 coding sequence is TGTGCCAGCAGCTTAGAGCAGATATACAATGAGCAGTTCTTC. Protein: CASSLEQIYNEQFF.